The T cell receptor beta chain under discussion was sequenced for a study of CD8+ T cells in alopecia areata. Treatment described: oral pan-JAK inhibitor, 5-10 mg twice daily. CDR1 is SGHVS, CDR2 FQNEAQ, per germline. CDR3 size: 16 residues. Between the trimmed V and J ends, which lost 3 bases and 0 bases, there was a span of 14 bases. Extraction and reverse transcription of RNA yielded cDNA as the sequencing template. Sequenced by immunoSEQ multiplex PCR; TCRdb stores in-frame clones only, minus some. The top ten hold about 18% of the sample, which has approximately 90,000 clones, around 71% seen once.

Sequenced here: CD8+ T cells sorted from blood, sampled around week 42, from a patient treated with tofacitinib. This receptor was taken from a human donor with alopecia areata. The chain links TRBV7-8 to TRBJ1-1, with a weak D call TRBD1 (5 bases). For the CDR3, the DNA is TGTGCCAGCAGCTTCATGCGGGGCAGGGTGAACACTGAAGCTTTCTTT. Its protein is CASSFMRGRVNTEAFF.